This T cell receptor beta chain was identified during a study of long-term antiretroviral therapy in people with HIV (dated 2022 in TCRdb). Looking at the study overall: Collection of the earliest samples took place about a decade ahead of the 2015 WHO recommendation for immediate ART, at a time when ART was typically delayed until CD4 counts fell. This retrospective serial study examined whether starting ART and sustained HIV suppression were associated with changes in the composition and diversity of the TRB repertoire in peripheral blood. A total of over 150 cryopreserved PBMC samples came from approximately 30 adults with confirmed HIV infection and were collected serially over a mean of roughly six years (range 1-12). Among the 30 to 35 participants with HIV, approximately 10 were female. No cross-contamination during QIAcube processing was seen in test extractions of a monoclonal T-cell line run alongside roughly 35 polyclonal samples.

Participants were included only if at least one PBMC sample before ART initiation and at least two post-ART samples were available. All participants with HIV were treated in the United States of America. Before DNA extraction, cryopreserved samples of roughly 0.85-11 million PBMC were thawed and then washed. At the time of the earliest PBMC sample, participants with HIV were aged between about 23 and 54 years. Per participant, PBMC samples came from 1-4 timepoints prior to ART initiation and 2-8 timepoints following ART initiation, for a median of 7 samples. For every participant, serial HIV viral load, CD4+ T-cell count, ART history and demographic data were obtained. A Qiagen kit on a QIAcube was used to extract genomic DNA from unsorted PBMC, with samples processed in batches of 12. The immunoSEQ hsTCRB v3.0 assay was used at survey level resolution to sequence the TRB variable region. The target sequencing depth for TRB was about 40,000-50,000 T-cell genomes per sample. An Illumina MiSeq with a v3 150-cycle kit was used to sequence the pooled TRB libraries. The paper's data handling went like this. Repertoire analysis was run in R within a reproducible Nextflow workflow that covered QC, data transformation and analysis. LymphoSeq2, an R package for exploring AIRR-Seq data, was used to implement the custom analyses. A few samples that produced fewer than 5000 total TRB sequences were removed, so approximately 170 HIV repertoires were analyzed. Among the 190 or so HIV repertoires that were kept, 59 were collected before ART initiation and roughly 130 were collected after ART initiation. Repertoires were downsampled to 5000 TRB nucleotide sequences, and summary statistics were averaged over 100 downsampling iterations. The analysis kept only TRB sequences whose CDR3 regions were at least seven amino acids long. Diversity was assessed using a clonality score derived from Shannon entropy and using the Gini coefficient. In the repertoire networks, any two of the top 5000 CDR3 amino acid sequences were connected whenever the two sequences differed by an edit distance of one. For TRB CDR3 amino acid sequences, antigen specificity groups and MHC restriction were predicted with GLIPH2. To flag known CMV, EBV, HIV or tissue antigen associations, CDR3 amino acid sequences were matched against VDJdb and McPAS-TCR. Pre-ART, post-ART and control groups were compared with Wilcoxon signed-rank tests and Holm-Bonferroni correction. TCRdb limited this immuneACCESS table to in-frame rearrangements with V and J called. A share of clones is missing; checked studies link under half to unresolved V genes, and the rest is unexplained. For V, J and clone size, that table is used; D and trimming come from the DNA. The table for this sample lists tens of thousands of clones; approximately 84% of them were counted only once. The ten largest clones add up to less than 9.5% of the sample.

Only one count was recorded for this clone. Its cognate antigen has yet to be identified. Base qualities were left out, and no much larger clone turns up one base away. The investigation overall reported the following: The samples were dated from about 2003 to 2017, and the ART regimens that were used may be less effective than current ART regimens. Owing to limited PBMC availability, only the TCR beta chain was sequenced, without alpha chain pairing. At every time point, the repertoire was dominated by expanded TRB clones first identified before ART initiation, although this dominance fluctuated and, in many PLHIV, declined after ART. Inferences about post-ART repertoire changes were limited because no data were available on ART adherence, viral resistance or therapy changes. Because cell numbers in pre-ART samples were limited, unsorted PBMC were profiled instead of sorted CD4+ and CD8+ T cells. Starting ART was linked to a significant rise in TRB diversity, yet even after long-term ART the diversity remained significantly lower than in transplant donor controls. Compared with controls, HIV repertoires had narrower CDR3 length ranges, and the network structure pointed to an antigen-experienced repertoire that shifted only slightly toward naive after ART.

The germline V gene sets CDR1 to SGHTA and CDR2 to FQGNSA. From the cysteine up to the phenylalanine, the CDR3 has a length of 14 residues. Solely the CDR3 DNA is kept, with 42 bases framed from the first base. V is pared back by 4 bases and J by 7 bases, with 13 bases lying between the germline termini. The chain employs TRBV7-2 and TRBJ1-4; TRBD1 is perhaps the D gene, given 5 matching bases. This TCR was sampled from a woman aged 50 to 60 with HIV. The sequencing here drew on unsorted PBMCs, taken 3.1 years after starting antiretroviral therapy. The CDR3 region: CASSSEGQGEKLFF. In nucleotide form, the sequence is TGTGCCAGCAGCTCCGAGGGGCAGGGTGAAAAACTGTTTTTT.